This T cell receptor (beta chain) came from a study of human T cells and chemical hapten exposure. This clonotype was detected a few times. Time point indicated: pre-sensitization, week 0. Treatment defined: therapeutic diphenylcyclopropenone sensitization with weekly scalp DPC. One entry per CDR3 protein, called by TCRdb with MiXCR from the RACE reads. The sample includes about 110,000 distinct CDR3 sequences, 9.5% to 15% seen only once; the top ten take 1.6%. This CDR3 region has 13 residues. Germline values: CDR1 MDHEN, CDR2 SYDVKM. V lost 6 bases, J lost 4 bases, and 11 bases lay in between. The chain combines TRBV28 with TRBJ2-3; no definite D call. The material sequenced was whole blood, taken in connection with sensitization to the hapten diphenylcyclopropenone (DPC). The receptor was derived from a woman between 50 and 59 years old with alopecia areata. Some clones in this sample may be carry-over from other donors' samples. The CDR3 sequence is CASRPNWPDTQYF. The CDR3 DNA sequence: TGTGCCAGCAGACCTAATTGGCCAGATACGCAGTATTTT.